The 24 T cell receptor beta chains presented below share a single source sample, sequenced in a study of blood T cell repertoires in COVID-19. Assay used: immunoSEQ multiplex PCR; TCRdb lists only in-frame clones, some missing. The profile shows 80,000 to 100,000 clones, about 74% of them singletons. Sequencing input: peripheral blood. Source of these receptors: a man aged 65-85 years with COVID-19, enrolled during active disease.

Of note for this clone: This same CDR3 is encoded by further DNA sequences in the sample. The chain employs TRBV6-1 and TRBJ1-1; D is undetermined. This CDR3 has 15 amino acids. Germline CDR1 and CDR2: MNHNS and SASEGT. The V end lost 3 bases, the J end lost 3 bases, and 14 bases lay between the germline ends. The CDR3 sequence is CASSERAAGDTEAFF. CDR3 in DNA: TGTGCCAGCAGTGAGCGGGCAGCCGGGGACACTGAAGCTTTCTTT.

Here the CDR3 DNA reads TGTGCCAGCAGCCTCGGGACAGAAGAGACCCAGTACTTC. This sequence encodes CASSLGTEETQYF. The chain has TRBV9 and TRBJ2-5; 7 bases match TRBD1. CDR1 is SGDLS, CDR2 YYNGEE, per germline. There are 13 residues in the CDR3. V lost 4 bases and J lost 3; bases outside the gene matches: 3.

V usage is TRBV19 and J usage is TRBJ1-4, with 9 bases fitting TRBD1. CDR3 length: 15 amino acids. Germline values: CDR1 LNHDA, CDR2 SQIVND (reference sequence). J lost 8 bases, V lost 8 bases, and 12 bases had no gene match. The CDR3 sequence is CASRVPGQGDEKLFF. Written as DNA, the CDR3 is TGTGCCAGTCGTGTTCCGGGACAGGGTGACGAAAAACTGTTTTTT.

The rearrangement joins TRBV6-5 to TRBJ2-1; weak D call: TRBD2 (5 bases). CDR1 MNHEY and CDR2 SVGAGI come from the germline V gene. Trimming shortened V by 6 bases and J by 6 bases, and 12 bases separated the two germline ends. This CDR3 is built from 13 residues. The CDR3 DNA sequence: TGTGCCAGCAGACTAGGATATCCCAATGAGCAGTTCTTC. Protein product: CASRLGYPNEQFF.

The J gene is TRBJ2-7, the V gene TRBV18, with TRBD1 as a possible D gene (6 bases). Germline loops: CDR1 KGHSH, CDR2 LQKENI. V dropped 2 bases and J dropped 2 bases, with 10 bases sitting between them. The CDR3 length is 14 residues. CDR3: CASSPGGAPYEQYF. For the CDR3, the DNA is TGTGCCAGCTCACCAGGGGGCGCGCCCTACGAGCAGTACTTC.

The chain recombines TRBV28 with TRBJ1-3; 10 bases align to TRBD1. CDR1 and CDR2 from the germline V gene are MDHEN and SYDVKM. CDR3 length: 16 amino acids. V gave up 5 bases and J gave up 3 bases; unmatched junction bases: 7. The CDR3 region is CASSPPGTGVGNTIYF. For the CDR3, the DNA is TGTGCCAGCAGTCCCCCGGGGACAGGGGTTGGAAACACCATATATTTT.

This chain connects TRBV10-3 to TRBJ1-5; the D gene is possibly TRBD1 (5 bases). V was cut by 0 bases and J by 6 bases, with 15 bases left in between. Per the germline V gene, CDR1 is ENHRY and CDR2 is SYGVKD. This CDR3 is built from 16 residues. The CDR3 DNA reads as TGTGCCATCAGTGAGTCCGGAGGGGCAGGAGTTCAGCCCCAGCATTTT. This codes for CAISESGGAGVQPQHF.

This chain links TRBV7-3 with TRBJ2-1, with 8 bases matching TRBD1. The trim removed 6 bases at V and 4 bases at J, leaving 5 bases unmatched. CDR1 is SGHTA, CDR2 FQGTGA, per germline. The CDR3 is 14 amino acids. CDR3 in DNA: TGTGCCAGCAGGTCCGGGACAGGATACAATGAGCAGTTCTTC. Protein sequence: CASRSGTGYNEQFF.

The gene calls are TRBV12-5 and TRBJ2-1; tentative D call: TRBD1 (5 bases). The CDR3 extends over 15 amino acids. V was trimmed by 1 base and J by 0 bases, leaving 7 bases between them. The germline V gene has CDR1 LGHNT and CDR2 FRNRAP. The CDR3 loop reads CASGLAGFSYNEQFF. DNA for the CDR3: TGTGCTAGTGGTTTGGCAGGGTTCTCCTACAATGAGCAGTTCTTC.

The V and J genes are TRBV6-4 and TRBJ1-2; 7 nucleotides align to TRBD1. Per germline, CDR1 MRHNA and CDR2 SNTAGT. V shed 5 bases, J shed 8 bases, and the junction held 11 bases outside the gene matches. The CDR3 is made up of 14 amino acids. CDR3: CASSPDRESVGYTF. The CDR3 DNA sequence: TGTGCCAGCAGTCCCGACAGGGAAAGTGTCGGCTACACCTTC.

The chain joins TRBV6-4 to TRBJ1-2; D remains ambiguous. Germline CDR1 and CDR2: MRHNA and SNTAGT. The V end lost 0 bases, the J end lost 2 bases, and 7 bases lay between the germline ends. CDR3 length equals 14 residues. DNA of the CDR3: TGTGCCAGCAGTGACTCGGGCAGCAACTATGGCTACACCTTC. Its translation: CASSDSGSNYGYTF.

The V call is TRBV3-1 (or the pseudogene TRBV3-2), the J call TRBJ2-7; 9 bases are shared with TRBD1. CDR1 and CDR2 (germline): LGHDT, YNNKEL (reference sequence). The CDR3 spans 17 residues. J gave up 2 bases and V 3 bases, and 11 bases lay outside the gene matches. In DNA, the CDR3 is TGTGCCAGCAGCCACCTCTCACAGGGACAGGGCACCTACGAGCAGTACTTC. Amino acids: CASSHLSQGQGTYEQYF.

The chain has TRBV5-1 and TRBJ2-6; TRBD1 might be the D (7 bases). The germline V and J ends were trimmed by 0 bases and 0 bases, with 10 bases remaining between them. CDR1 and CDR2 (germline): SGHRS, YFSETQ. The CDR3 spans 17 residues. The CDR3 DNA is TGCGCCAGCAGCTTGGCAGGGGGGAACTCTGGGGCCAACGTCCTGACTTTC. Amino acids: CASSLAGGNSGANVLTF.

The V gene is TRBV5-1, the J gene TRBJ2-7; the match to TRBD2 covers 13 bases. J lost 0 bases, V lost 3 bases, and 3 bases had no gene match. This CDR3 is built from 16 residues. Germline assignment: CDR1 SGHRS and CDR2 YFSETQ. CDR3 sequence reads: CASSSLAGGSSYEQYF. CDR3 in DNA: TGCGCCAGCAGCTCACTAGCGGGAGGGAGCTCCTACGAGCAGTACTTC. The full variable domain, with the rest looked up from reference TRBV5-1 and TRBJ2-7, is KAGVTQTPRYLIKTRGQQVTLSCSPISGHRSVSWYQQTPGQGLQFLFEYFSETQRNKGNFPGRFSGRQFSNSRSEMNVSTLELGDSALYLCASSSLAGGSSYEQYFGPGTRLTVT.

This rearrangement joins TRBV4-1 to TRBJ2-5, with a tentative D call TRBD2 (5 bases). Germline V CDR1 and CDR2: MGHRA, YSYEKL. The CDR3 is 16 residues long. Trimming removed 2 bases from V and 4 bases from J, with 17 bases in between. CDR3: CASSQIKSRAGETQYF. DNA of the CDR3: TGCGCCAGCAGCCAAATAAAGTCGAGGGCCGGAGAGACCCAGTACTTC.

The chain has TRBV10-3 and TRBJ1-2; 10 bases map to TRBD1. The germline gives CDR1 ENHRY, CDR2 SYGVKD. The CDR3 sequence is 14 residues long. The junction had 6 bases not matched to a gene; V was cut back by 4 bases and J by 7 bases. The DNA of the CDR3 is TGTGCCATCAGTGGACAGGGGGCAGAAGGTGGCTACACCTTC. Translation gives CAISGQGAEGGYTF.

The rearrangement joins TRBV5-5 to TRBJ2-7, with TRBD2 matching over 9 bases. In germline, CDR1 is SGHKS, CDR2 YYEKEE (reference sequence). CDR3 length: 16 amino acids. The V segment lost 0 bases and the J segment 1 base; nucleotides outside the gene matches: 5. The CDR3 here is CASSLVLAGFSYEQYF. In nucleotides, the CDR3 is TGTGCCAGCAGCTTGGTTCTAGCGGGATTTTCCTACGAGCAGTACTTC.

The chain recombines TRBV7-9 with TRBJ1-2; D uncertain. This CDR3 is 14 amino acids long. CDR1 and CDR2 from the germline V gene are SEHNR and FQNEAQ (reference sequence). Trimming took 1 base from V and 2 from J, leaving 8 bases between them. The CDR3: CASSLGTTNYGYTF. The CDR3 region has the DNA TGTGCCAGCAGCTTAGGAACAACCAACTATGGCTACACCTTC.

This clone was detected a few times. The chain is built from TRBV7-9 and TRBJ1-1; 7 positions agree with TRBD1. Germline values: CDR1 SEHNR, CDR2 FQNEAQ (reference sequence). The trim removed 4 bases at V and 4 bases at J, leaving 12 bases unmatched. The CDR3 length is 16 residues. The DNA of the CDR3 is TGTGCCAGCAGCTCCACGCGACAGGGAAGAAGCACTGAAGCTTTCTTT. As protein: CASSSTRQGRSTEAFF.

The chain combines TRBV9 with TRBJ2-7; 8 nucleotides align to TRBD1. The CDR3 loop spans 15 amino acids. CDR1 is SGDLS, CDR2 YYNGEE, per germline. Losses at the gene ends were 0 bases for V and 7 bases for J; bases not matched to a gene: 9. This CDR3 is CASSVDGTGSREQYF. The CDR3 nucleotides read TGTGCCAGCAGCGTAGATGGGACAGGATCCCGGGAGCAGTACTTC.

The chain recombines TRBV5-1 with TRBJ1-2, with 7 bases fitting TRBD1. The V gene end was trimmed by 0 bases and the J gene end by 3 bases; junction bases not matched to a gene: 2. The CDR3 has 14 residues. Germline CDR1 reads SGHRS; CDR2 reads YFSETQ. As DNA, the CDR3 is TGCGCCAGCAGCTTGGAGACAGGGCACTATGGCTACACCTTC. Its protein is CASSLETGHYGYTF.

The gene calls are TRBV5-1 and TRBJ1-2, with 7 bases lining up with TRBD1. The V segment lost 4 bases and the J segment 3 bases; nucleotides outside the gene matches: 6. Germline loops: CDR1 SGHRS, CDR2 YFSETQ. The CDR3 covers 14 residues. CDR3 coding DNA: TGCGCCAGCAGCCGGGAAGGACAGGACTATGGCTACACCTTC. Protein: CASSREGQDYGYTF.

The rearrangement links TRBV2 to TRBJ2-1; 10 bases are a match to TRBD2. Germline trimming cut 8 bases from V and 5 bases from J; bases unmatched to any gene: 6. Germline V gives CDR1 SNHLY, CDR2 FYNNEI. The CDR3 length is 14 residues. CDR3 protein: CASRGTSVNNEQFF. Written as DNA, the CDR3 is TGTGCCAGCCGAGGGACTAGCGTCAACAATGAGCAGTTCTTC.

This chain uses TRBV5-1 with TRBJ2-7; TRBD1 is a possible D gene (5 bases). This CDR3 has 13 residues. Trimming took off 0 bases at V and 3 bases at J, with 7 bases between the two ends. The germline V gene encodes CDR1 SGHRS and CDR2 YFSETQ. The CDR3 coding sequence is TGCGCCAGCAGCTTGGGGACATACTACGAGCAGTACTTC. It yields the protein CASSLGTYYEQYF.